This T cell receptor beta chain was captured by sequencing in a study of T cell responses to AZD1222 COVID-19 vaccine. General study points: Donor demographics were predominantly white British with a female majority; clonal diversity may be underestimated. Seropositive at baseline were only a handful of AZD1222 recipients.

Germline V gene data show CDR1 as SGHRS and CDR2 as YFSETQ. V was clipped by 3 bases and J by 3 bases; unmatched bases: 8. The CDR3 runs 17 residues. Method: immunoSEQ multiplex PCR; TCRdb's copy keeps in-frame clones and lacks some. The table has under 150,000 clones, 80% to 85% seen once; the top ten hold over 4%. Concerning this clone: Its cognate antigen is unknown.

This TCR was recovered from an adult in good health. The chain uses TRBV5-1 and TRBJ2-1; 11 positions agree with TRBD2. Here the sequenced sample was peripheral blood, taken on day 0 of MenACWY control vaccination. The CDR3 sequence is CASSSGTSGPFYNEQFF. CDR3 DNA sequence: TGCGCCAGCAGCTCCGGGACTAGCGGACCTTTCTACAATGAGCAGTTCTTC.